This T cell receptor beta chain was observed in a study of CD8 T cells in ankylosing spondylitis. Study-wide findings and caveats: Matched ankylosing spondylitis synovial fluid reportedly contained a significantly enriched population of disease-linked clones. Several of the motif variants were reported before in synovial fluid and blood from reactive arthritis. A TCR beta motif of eight or nine highly homologous variants seemed to mark ankylosing spondylitis blood.

MiXCR, run by TCRdb on the 5' RACE reads, gives a single entry per CDR3 protein. The repertoire holds 200,000 to 300,000 distinct CDR3 sequences, roughly 10% seen once, with roughly 6.8% in the top ten. This clonotype was picked up many times. What it binds is not known. With 7 bases clipped from V and 8 bases from J, the junction kept 12 bases outside the gene matches. The CDR3 is made up of 13 amino acids. The germline CDR1 and CDR2 sequences are SQVTM and ANQGSEA. The receptor comes from a male donor with ankylosing spondylitis or in good health (not recorded which). This chain links TRBV29-1 with TRBJ2-3; 7 bases fit TRBD2. The sample comprised blood, either unsorted or a sorted T cell fraction (not recorded which). DNA for the CDR3: TGCAGCGCTTATTGGCGGGGGTCGGGTACGCAGTATTTT. Translated, it gives CSAYWRGSGTQYF.